A selection of T cell receptor beta chains follows, all from one sample in a study of T cells after yellow fever vaccination. TCRdb redid the calling of the 5' RACE reads with MiXCR, one entry per CDR3 protein. The sample has some 160,000 distinct CDR3 sequences, approximately 9.7% seen once. This material consisted of CD8+ T cells sorted from PBMCs, taken 45 days after the yellow fever booster vaccination. The receptor set was obtained from a man between 18 and 35 years old who received the YFV17D yellow fever vaccine. CDR3s include the opening cysteine and the closing phenylalanine or tryptophan. D genes are given only for firm matches. Clone size is shown for a subset of rows, as once, few, many or a class of expanded clone.

v_gene,abundance,j_gene,d_gene,CDR3aa,CDR3nt
TRBV13,many,TRBJ1-1,TRBD1,CASRWKGAFDTEAFF,TGTGCCAGCAGATGGAAGGGGGCCTTTGACACTGAAGCTTTCTTT
TRBV19,-,TRBJ1-5,-,CASSGGYYSNQPQHF,TGTGCCAGTAGTGGGGGGTATTACAGCAATCAGCCCCAGCATTTT
TRBV10-2,few,TRBJ2-3,-,CASRVHSTDTQYF,TGCGCCAGCAGGGTGCATAGCACAGATACGCAGTATTTT
TRBV25-1,few,TRBJ1-2,-,CASSEETYDGYGYTF,TGTGCCAGCAGTGAAGAGACCTACGACGGCTATGGCTACACCTTC
TRBV27,few,TRBJ1-1,-,CASRYGAGNTEAFF,TGTGCCAGCAGGTATGGGGCAGGGAACACTGAAGCTTTCTTT
TRBV3-1,-,TRBJ2-7,-,CASSQERQTNPYEQYF,TGTGCCAGCAGCCAAGAACGGCAGACTAACCCCTACGAGCAGTACTTC
TRBV19,-,TRBJ2-4,TRBD1,CASSPGQGLVKNIQYF,TGTGCCAGTAGTCCTGGACAGGGATTGGTCAAAAACATTCAGTACTTC
TRBV6-5,-,TRBJ1-1,-,CASSYSLGNTEAFF,TGTGCCAGCAGTTACTCCCTGGGAAACACTGAAGCTTTCTTT
TRBV14,few,TRBJ2-1,-,CASSQGSGEQFF,TGTGCCAGCAGCCAAGGGTCCGGCGAGCAGTTCTTC
TRBV7-9,many,TRBJ2-2,-,CASRTANGELFF,TGTGCCAGCAGGACAGCGAACGGGGAGCTGTTTTTT
TRBV6-4,few,TRBJ1-6,-,CASSDYASGSNSPLHF,TGTGCCAGCAGTGACTACGCAAGTGGGTCTAATTCACCCCTCCACTTT
TRBV3-1,-,TRBJ2-3,-,CASSHPARSTDTQYF,TGTGCCAGCAGCCATCCAGCTAGGAGCACAGATACGCAGTATTTT
TRBV28,few,TRBJ2-2,-,CASSPLADNTGELFF,TGTGCCAGCAGCCCCCTGGCAGACAACACCGGGGAGCTGTTTTTT
TRBV6-5,-,TRBJ2-3,-,CASGRILTGTSTDTQYF,TGTGCCAGCGGCCGTATATTAACGGGTACTAGCACAGATACGCAGTATTTT
TRBV6-5,-,TRBJ2-1,-,CASSGGNWSFHEQFF,TGTGCCAGCAGCGGAGGAAACTGGAGTTTCCATGAGCAGTTCTTC
TRBV7-3,-,TRBJ2-1,TRBD1,CASSADRSSYNEQFF,TGTGCCAGCAGCGCGGACAGGAGCTCCTACAATGAGCAGTTCTTC
TRBV19,-,TRBJ2-1,TRBD2,CASRLAGSYNEQFF,TGTGCCAGTAGATTAGCGGGGTCCTACAATGAGCAGTTCTTC
TRBV6-1,many,TRBJ2-1,TRBD2,CASRSGGDSNEQFF,TGTGCCAGCAGGAGCGGGGGGGACAGCAATGAGCAGTTCTTC
TRBV7-7,many,TRBJ2-4,-,CASSSALGNIQYF,TGTGCTAGCAGCTCAGCCTTGGGTAACATTCAGTACTTC
TRBV27,few,TRBJ1-2,TRBD1,CASTRTGGGYGYTF,TGTGCCAGCACCCGGACAGGGGGGGGCTATGGCTACACCTTC
TRBV11-2,-,TRBJ1-1,-,CASGGNRVNTEAFF,TGTGCCAGCGGGGGTAACAGGGTGAACACTGAAGCTTTCTTT
TRBV7-3,-,TRBJ2-2,TRBD2,CASSLTGGSNTGELFF,TGTGCCAGCAGCTTAACGGGGGGGTCGAACACCGGGGAGCTGTTTTTT
TRBV6-2/TRBV6-3,many,TRBJ2-2,-,CASSYSATGELFF,TGTGCCAGCAGCTACAGCGCGACCGGGGAGCTGTTTTTT
TRBV4-1,-,TRBJ2-7,TRBD1,CASSLGTGGSGYEQYF,TGCGCCAGCAGCCTCGGGACAGGGGGCTCGGGCTACGAGCAGTACTTC
TRBV27,-,TRBJ2-5,TRBD2,CASSIVAGGNQETQYF,TGTGCCAGCAGCATTGTGGCGGGGGGAAATCAAGAGACCCAGTACTTC
TRBV27,few,TRBJ2-1,-,CATSYSPGDEQFF,TGTGCCACCTCCTATTCCCCTGGAGATGAGCAGTTCTTC